This TCR beta chain originates from a study of blood T cell repertoires in COVID-19. Overall study context: Acute and convalescent COVID-19 samples came from the United States, Italy and Spain. T cells, B-cell-depleted T cells, or PBMCs supplied cDNA or gDNA.

Original analysis: For nucleated cells, counts were estimated from reference gene primer amplification. The method was immunoSEQ multiplex PCR; TCRdb's version includes in-frame clones alone and lacks a portion of them. The DNA gave D and trimming, while V, J and clone size come from that table. The sample lists a few hundred thousand clones, 88% seen once, with roughly 3.9% in the top ten. The CDR3 contains 20 residues. V lost 0 bases and J 4 bases, leaving 28 bases between the germline ends. The germline V gene has CDR1 LGHDT and CDR2 YNNKEL (reference sequence). The sample taken for sequencing was peripheral blood. This rearrangement joins TRBV3-1 (or the pseudogene TRBV3-2) to TRBJ2-7; tentative D call: TRBD1 (5 bases). The TCR sequence derives from a man aged 60 to 69 who had recovered from COVID-19. As DNA, the CDR3 is TGTGCCAGCAGCCAAGACATTTTGGGCAGGGAAAGCCGGTACGCTTACGAGCAGTACTTC. Amino acids: CASSQDILGRESRYAYEQYF.